Each of the 5 T cell receptor beta chains below was sequenced from the same sample in a study of T cells in Graves' hyperthyroidism and ophthalmopathy. RNA transcripts yielded amplified TCR beta CDR3 regions. Primed by the HTBI set, a first-round RT-PCR was run on the TCR CDR3. MiXCR was run by TCRdb on the multiplex PCR reads, yielding one entry per CDR3 protein. The table records more than 550,000 distinct CDR3 sequences, 17% of them present only once. What was sequenced was blood. The origin of the receptors is a man in his fifties with Graves' hyperthyroidism.

This clonotype occurred many times. The gene calls are TRBV28 and TRBJ2-1; 8 bases map to TRBD1. J lost 2 bases, V lost 6 bases, and 9 bases had no gene match. Looked up from germline, CDR1 is MDHEN and CDR2 is SYDVKM. The CDR3 covers 16 residues. The CDR3, as DNA: TGTGCCAGCAGCACGAACCGGGACAGGACCTACAATGAGCAGTTCTTC. The encoded protein is CASSTNRDRTYNEQFF.

This clonotype appeared many times. The chain recombines TRBV28 with TRBJ2-3; D unclear. Trimming cost V 4 bases and J 8 bases, with 22 bases left between them. Germline V gene lookup returns CDR1 MDHEN and CDR2 SYDVKM. The CDR3 runs to 16 residues. In DNA form, the CDR3 reads TGTGCCAGCAGTTCCACAGCCGCAGGTCTCGTGGTTACGCAGTATTTT. This sequence encodes CASSSTAAGLVVTQYF.

V is TRBV5-8 and J is TRBJ1-6; 7 nucleotides agree with TRBD1. V trimming: 5 bases; J trimming: 7 bases; junction bases outside the gene matches: 3. CDR1 is SGHTS and CDR2 is YDEGEE in the germline V gene. The CDR3 runs 13 residues. The CDR3, as DNA: TGTGCCAGCAGGGGACAGTTGAATTCACCCCTCCACTTT. Protein product: CASRGQLNSPLHF.

This clonotype was recorded at least ten times. The chain employs TRBV7-2 and TRBJ2-4, with D unresolved. This CDR3 region has 19 residues. The V and J ends lost 1 base and 0 bases respectively, with 19 bases between them. CDR1 and CDR2 (germline): SGHTA, FQGNSA. The CDR3 DNA reads TGTGCCAGCAGCTTAGTATATCCGAGGCTCGCACTAGCCAAAAACATTCAGTACTTC. This encodes CASSLVYPRLALAKNIQYF.

This clonotype was counted ten times or more. The chain combines TRBV28 with TRBJ2-5; D possibly uses TRBD1 or TRBD2 (5 bases each). The germline V gene has CDR1 MDHEN and CDR2 SYDVKM. Trimming took off 7 bases at V and 1 base at J, with 10 bases between the two ends. CDR3 length: 13 residues. As DNA, the CDR3 is TGTGCCAGCAATTTCGGGACCCAAGAGACCCAGTACTTC. Translation: CASNFGTQETQYF. Using reference TRBV28 and TRBJ2-5 for the parts outside the CDR3, the full variable domain is DVKVTQSSRYLVKRTGEKVFLECVQDMDHENMFWYRQDPGLGLRLIYFSYDVKMKEKGDIPEGYSVSREKKERFSLILESASTNQTSMYLCASNFGTQETQYFGPGTRLLVL.